Presented here are 8 T cell receptor beta chains from one specimen sequenced in a study of cytomegalovirus exposure and HLA in healthy donors. PCR amplification relied on 60 Vbeta primers (plus 13 Jbeta primers). Sequencing was performed with immunoSEQ multiplex PCR; in TCRdb, only in-frame clones are kept and a portion is missing. The sample contains over 150,000 clones, about 83% of which appear only once. The specimen sequenced was PBMCs. The receptors were gathered from a woman in her thirties in good health and CMV-seronegative.

The chain is built from TRBV28 and TRBJ2-3; 12 nucleotides agree with TRBD2. The germline CDR1 and CDR2 sequences are MDHEN and SYDVKM. The CDR3 extends over 15 amino acids. With 4 bases clipped from V and 4 bases from J, the junction kept 3 bases outside the gene matches. The CDR3 reads CASSSSGRGSDTQYF. Here the CDR3 DNA reads TGTGCCAGCAGTTCTAGCGGGAGGGGGTCAGATACGCAGTATTTT.

The V gene is TRBV27, the J gene TRBJ1-4; D is possibly TRBD1 (5 bases). Germline lookup yields CDR1 MNHEY and CDR2 SMNVEV (reference sequence). The V gene lost 0 bases and the J gene lost 7 bases, with 9 bases spanning the gap. The CDR3 has 14 amino acids. Here the CDR3 DNA reads TGTGCCAGCAGTTTATCGGCAGGGTTTGAAAAACTGTTTTTT. Translating gives CASSLSAGFEKLFF. The whole variable domain, remainder taken from reference TRBV27 and TRBJ1-4, is EAQVTQNPRYLITVTGKKLTVTCSQNMNHEYMSWYRQDPGLGLRQIYYSMNVEVTDKGDVPEGYKVSRKEKRNFPLILESPSPNQTSLYFCASSLSAGFEKLFFGSGTQLSVL.

The CDR3 sequence: CASSLVQNYGYTF. CDR3 nucleotides: TGTGCCAGCAGCTTAGTCCAGAACTATGGCTACACCTTC. The chain couples TRBV7-2 to TRBJ1-2; no clear D gene. The CDR3 has 13 residues. Germline CDR1 and CDR2: SGHTA and FQGNSA. V lost 1 base and J lost 2, with 5 bases in between.

This sequence joins TRBV5-1 and TRBJ2-5; no definite D call. The CDR3 consists of 15 residues. V lost 0 bases, J lost 5 bases, and 14 bases lay in between. The V gene's germline CDR1 is SGHRS and CDR2 YFSETQ. The CDR3 region is CASSLVPGSLETQYF. The CDR3 DNA reads as TGCGCCAGCAGCTTGGTCCCGGGTAGCCTGGAGACCCAGTACTTC.

This sequence joins TRBV7-6 and TRBJ2-5; 9 nucleotides agree with TRBD2. The tail of the sequence fits TRBJ2-7 better, so the J call may be wrong. Germline assignment: CDR1 SGHVS and CDR2 FNYEAQ. CDR3 size: 16 residues. The CDR3 region is CASSLGLSGGSYEQYF. The CDR3 nucleotides read TGTGCCAGCAGCTTAGGGCTTAGCGGGGGATCCTACGAGCAGTACTTC.

The gene calls are TRBV5-1 and TRBJ2-7; D possibly corresponds to TRBD1 (6 bases). This CDR3 has 13 amino acids. The V end was cut by 3 bases, the J end by 5 bases, with 12 bases between. CDR1 is SGHRS and CDR2 is YFSETQ in the germline V gene. CDR3 DNA sequence: TGCGCCAGCAGCTCCGTACAGGGAAACGAGCAGTACTTC. Protein: CASSSVQGNEQYF.

This clone has only one observation. The rearrangement uses TRBV7-2 and TRBJ2-7; 8 bases match TRBD2. J was trimmed by 0 bases and V by 2 bases; bases with no gene match: 12. Germline assignment: CDR1 SGHTA and CDR2 FQGNSA. CDR3 length: 18 amino acids. The CDR3: CASSLRGSRAGGSYEQYF. CDR3 in DNA: TGTGCCAGCAGCTTACGGGGGTCTAGGGCGGGAGGCTCCTACGAGCAGTACTTC.

This clone has just one count. The chain recombines TRBV6-1 with TRBJ2-6; D not resolved. The CDR3 extends over 15 amino acids. Trimming took off 6 bases at V and 1 base at J, with 10 bases between the two ends. Germline lookup yields CDR1 MNHNS and CDR2 SASEGT. The CDR3 nucleotides are TGTGCCAGCAGGACTGAGCTTTCTGGGGCCAACGTCCTGACTTTC. It encodes CASRTELSGANVLTF.